This T cell receptor (beta chain) was recovered during a study of blood T cells in healthy people across ages. Ten milliliters of peripheral blood were drawn from each donor. A minimum of 5.5 micrograms of total RNA was extracted per sample. V shed 4 bases, J shed 0 bases, and the junction held 6 bases outside the gene matches. The CDR3 has 16 amino acids. Primed by a sample-barcoded 5' primer and a J-beta primer mix, a second PCR proceeded for 7 to 11 cycles. The template-switch adaptor was a 5' adaptor with 12 random nucleotides. It tagged each cDNA molecule. TCRdb fed the 5' RACE reads into MiXCR, producing one record per CDR3 protein. This table holds 1.5 million to 2 million distinct CDR3 sequences, approximately 50% found once. This clonotype came up a few times.

The sample consisted of blood. The J gene is TRBJ2-4, the V gene TRBV12-3 or TRBV12-4; 7 positions match TRBD1. The source of this sequence is a woman aged 40 to 50 in good health. CDR3 sequence (DNA): TGTGCCAGCAGTTCCTCCACAGGGGTAGCCAAAAACATTCAGTACTTC. Its protein product is CASSSSTGVAKNIQYF.